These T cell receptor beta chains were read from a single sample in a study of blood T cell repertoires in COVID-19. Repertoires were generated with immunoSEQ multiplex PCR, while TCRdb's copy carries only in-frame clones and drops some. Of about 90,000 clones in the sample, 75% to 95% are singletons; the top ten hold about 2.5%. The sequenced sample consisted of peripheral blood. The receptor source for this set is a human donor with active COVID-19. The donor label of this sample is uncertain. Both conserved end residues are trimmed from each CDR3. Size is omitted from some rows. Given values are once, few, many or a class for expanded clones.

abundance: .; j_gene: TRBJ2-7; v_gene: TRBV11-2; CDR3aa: ASSLDPGSYEQY
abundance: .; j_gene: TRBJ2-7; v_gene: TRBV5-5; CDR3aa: ASSLRGLEQY
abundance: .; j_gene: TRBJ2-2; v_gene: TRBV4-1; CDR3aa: ASSLLAGVNTGELF
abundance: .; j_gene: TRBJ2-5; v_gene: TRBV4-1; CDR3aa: ASSPGLAGETQY
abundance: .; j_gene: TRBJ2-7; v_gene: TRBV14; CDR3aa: ASSQGRGRVYEQY
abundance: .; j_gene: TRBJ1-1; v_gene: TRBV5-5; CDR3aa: ASSPGLTEAF
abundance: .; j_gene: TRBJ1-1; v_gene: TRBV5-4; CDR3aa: ASSLDPTQGLTEAF
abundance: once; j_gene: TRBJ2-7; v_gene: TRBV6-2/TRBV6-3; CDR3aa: ASSPPEGSYEQY
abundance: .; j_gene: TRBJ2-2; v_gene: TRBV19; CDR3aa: ASSLGLADGVGELF
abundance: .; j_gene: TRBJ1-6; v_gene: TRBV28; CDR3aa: ASSLGGERTPLH
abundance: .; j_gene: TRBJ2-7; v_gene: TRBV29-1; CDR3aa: SVEGGDTYEQY
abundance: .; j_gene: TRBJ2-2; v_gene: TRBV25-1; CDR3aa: ASSEDRGYTGELF
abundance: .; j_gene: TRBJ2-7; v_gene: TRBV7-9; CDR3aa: ASSSGTSGAPYEQY
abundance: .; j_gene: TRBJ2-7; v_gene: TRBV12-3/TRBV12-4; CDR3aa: ASSTTGYEQY
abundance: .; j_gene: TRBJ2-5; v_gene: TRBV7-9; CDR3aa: ASSPWTSEETQY
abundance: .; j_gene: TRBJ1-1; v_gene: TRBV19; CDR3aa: ASSIGRDTEAF
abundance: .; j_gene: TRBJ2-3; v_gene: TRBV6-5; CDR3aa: ASSRRGGGTDTQY
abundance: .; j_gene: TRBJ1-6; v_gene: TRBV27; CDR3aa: ASSPGTDNSPLH
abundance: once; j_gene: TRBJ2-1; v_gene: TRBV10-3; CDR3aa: AISESFEGGTYNEQF
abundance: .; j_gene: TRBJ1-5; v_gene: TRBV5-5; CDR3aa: ASTIPGWRTHQPQH
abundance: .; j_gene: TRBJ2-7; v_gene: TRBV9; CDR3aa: ASSGGTGGPYEQY
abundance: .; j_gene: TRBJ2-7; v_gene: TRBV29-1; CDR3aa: SVVPGGEPSSYEQY
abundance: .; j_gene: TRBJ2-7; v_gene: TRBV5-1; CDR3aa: ASSDTPSYEQY
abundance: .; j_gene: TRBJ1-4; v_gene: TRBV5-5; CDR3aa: ASSSRGGGEKLF
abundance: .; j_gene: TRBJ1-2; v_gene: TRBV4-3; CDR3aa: ASSHNTGDGYT
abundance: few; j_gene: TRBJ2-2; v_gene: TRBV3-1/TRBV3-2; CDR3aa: ASSQVFRGDTGELF